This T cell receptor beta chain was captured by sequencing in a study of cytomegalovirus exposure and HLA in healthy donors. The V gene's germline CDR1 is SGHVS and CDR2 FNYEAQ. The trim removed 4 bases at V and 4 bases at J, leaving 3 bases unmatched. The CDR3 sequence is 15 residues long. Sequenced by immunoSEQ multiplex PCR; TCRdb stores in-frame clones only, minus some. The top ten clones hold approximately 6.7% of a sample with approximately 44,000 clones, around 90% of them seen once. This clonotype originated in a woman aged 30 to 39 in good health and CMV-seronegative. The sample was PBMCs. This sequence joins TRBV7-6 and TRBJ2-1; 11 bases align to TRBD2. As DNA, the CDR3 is TGTGCCAGCAGCTCGGGACTAGCGGCTTACAATGAGCAGTTCTTC. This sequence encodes CASSSGLAAYNEQFF. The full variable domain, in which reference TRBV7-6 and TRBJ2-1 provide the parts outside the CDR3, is GAGVSQSPRYKVTKRGQDVALRCDPISGHVSLYWYRQALGQGPEFLTYFNYEAQQDKSGLPNDRFSAERPEGSISTLTIQRTEQRDSAMYRCASSSGLAAYNEQFFGPGTRLTVL.